This is a list of T cell receptor beta chains from one sample in a study of shared clonotypes between healthy human individuals. Profiling relied on immunoSEQ multiplex PCR, and the TCRdb table lists in-frame clones only, not all of them. The sample includes over a million clones, about 75% of them seen just once. Sequenced sample: memory CD4+ T cells sorted from blood. These receptors were taken from a man in his late teens or twenties in good health. CDR3s include the opening cysteine and the closing phenylalanine or tryptophan. D genes are given only for firm matches. Rows may omit the clone size; those that give it use once, few, many or a size class.

j_gene: TRBJ1-6; v_gene: TRBV5-1; abundance: NA; d_gene: NA; len: 16; CDR3aa: CASSFGARTDNSPLHF; CDR3nt: TGCGCCAGCAGCTTCGGCGCTCGGACAGATAATTCACCCCTCCACTTT
j_gene: TRBJ2-1; v_gene: TRBV5-4; abundance: NA; d_gene: TRBD1; len: 15; CDR3aa: CASSLDRGPYNEQFF; CDR3nt: TGTGCCAGCAGCTTAGACAGGGGGCCCTACAATGAGCAGTTCTTC
j_gene: TRBJ2-7; v_gene: TRBV7-9; abundance: NA; d_gene: TRBD2; len: 15; CDR3aa: CASGNSGRAVDEQYF; CDR3nt: TGTGCCAGCGGGAATAGCGGGAGGGCCGTGGACGAGCAGTACTTC
j_gene: TRBJ2-5; v_gene: TRBV27; abundance: NA; d_gene: NA; len: 15; CDR3aa: CASSPGTFGGETQYF; CDR3nt: TGTGCCAGCAGTCCCGGGACCTTCGGCGGAGAGACCCAGTACTTC
j_gene: TRBJ2-7; v_gene: TRBV9; abundance: NA; d_gene: TRBD2; len: 14; CDR3aa: CASSVSGKNYEQYF; CDR3nt: TGTGCCAGCAGCGTTAGCGGGAAGAACTACGAGCAGTACTTC
j_gene: TRBJ1-1; v_gene: TRBV7-8; abundance: NA; d_gene: NA; len: 14; CDR3aa: CASSLDIGDTEAFF; CDR3nt: TGTGCCAGCAGCCTCGATATAGGGGACACTGAAGCTTTCTTT
j_gene: TRBJ2-2; v_gene: TRBV10-3; abundance: NA; d_gene: TRBD2; len: 15; CDR3aa: CASSSGGANTGELFF; CDR3nt: TGTGCCTCATCTAGCGGGGGCGCGAACACCGGGGAGCTGTTTTTT
j_gene: TRBJ2-5; v_gene: TRBV5-8; abundance: NA; d_gene: TRBD2; len: 16; CDR3aa: CASSLRTGGLGETQYF; CDR3nt: TGTGCCAGCAGCCTGCGAACGGGGGGACTCGGAGAGACCCAGTACTTC
j_gene: TRBJ1-2; v_gene: TRBV5-1; abundance: NA; d_gene: TRBD1; len: 13; CDR3aa: CASSRTGFDGYTF; CDR3nt: TGCGCCAGCAGCCGGACAGGGTTCGATGGCTACACCTTC
j_gene: TRBJ2-7; v_gene: TRBV4-1; abundance: NA; d_gene: NA; len: 12; CDR3aa: CASSPHPSEQYF; CDR3nt: TGCGCCAGCAGCCCCCATCCTTCCGAGCAGTACTTC
j_gene: TRBJ2-5; v_gene: TRBV2; abundance: NA; d_gene: NA; len: 15; CDR3aa: CASSPPPARGETQYF; CDR3nt: TGTGCCAGCAGTCCCCCTCCTGCTAGGGGGGAGACCCAGTACTTC
j_gene: TRBJ2-2; v_gene: TRBV30; abundance: NA; d_gene: NA; len: 13; CDR3aa: CAWSQRNTGELFF; CDR3nt: TGTGCCTGGAGTCAGCGGAACACCGGGGAGCTGTTTTTT
j_gene: TRBJ2-7; v_gene: TRBV5-1; abundance: NA; d_gene: NA; len: 14; CDR3aa: CASSLGSGSYEQYF; CDR3nt: TGCGCCAGCAGCCTAGGTAGCGGTTCCTACGAGCAGTACTTC
j_gene: TRBJ2-1; v_gene: TRBV2; abundance: NA; d_gene: NA; len: 14; CDR3aa: CASRDTRGNNEQFF; CDR3nt: TGTGCCAGCAGGGACACTAGGGGAAACAATGAGCAGTTCTTC
j_gene: TRBJ2-2; v_gene: TRBV2; abundance: NA; d_gene: NA; len: 14; CDR3aa: CASSEWQNTGELFF; CDR3nt: TGTGCCAGCAGTGAATGGCAAAACACCGGGGAGCTGTTTTTT
j_gene: TRBJ2-1; v_gene: TRBV5-4; abundance: NA; d_gene: TRBD2; len: 16; CDR3aa: CASSALGRGANNEQFF; CDR3nt: TGTGCCAGCAGCGCCCTTGGGCGGGGGGCCAACAATGAGCAGTTCTTC
j_gene: TRBJ2-3; v_gene: TRBV7-2; abundance: NA; d_gene: TRBD2; len: 16; CDR3aa: CASSSGLAGGTDTQYF; CDR3nt: TGTGCCAGCAGCTCAGGACTAGCGGGGGGCACAGATACGCAGTATTTT
j_gene: TRBJ1-1; v_gene: TRBV5-1; abundance: NA; d_gene: NA; len: 15; CDR3aa: CASSLMEGIRTEAFF; CDR3nt: TGCGCCAGCAGCTTGATGGAGGGGATTCGCACTGAAGCTTTCTTT
j_gene: TRBJ2-7; v_gene: TRBV2; abundance: NA; d_gene: NA; len: 13; CDR3aa: CAISRTVYYEQYF; CDR3nt: TGTGCCATCAGTAGGACAGTTTACTACGAGCAGTACTTC
j_gene: TRBJ2-2; v_gene: TRBV19; abundance: few; d_gene: TRBD1; len: 13; CDR3aa: CASIADRAGELFF; CDR3nt: TGTGCCAGTATTGCGGACAGGGCCGGGGAGCTGTTTTTT
j_gene: TRBJ1-6; v_gene: TRBV5-6; abundance: NA; d_gene: TRBD1; len: 13; CDR3aa: CASQGQGSSPLHF; CDR3nt: TGTGCCAGCCAGGGACAGGGCAGTTCACCCCTCCACTTT
j_gene: TRBJ1-4; v_gene: TRBV11-2; abundance: NA; d_gene: NA; len: 15; CDR3aa: CASSLGLRGNEKLFF; CDR3nt: TGTGCCAGCAGCTTAGGTCTACGGGGAAATGAAAAACTGTTTTTT
j_gene: TRBJ1-5; v_gene: TRBV18; abundance: NA; d_gene: NA; len: 15; CDR3aa: CASSPGGFSNQPQHF; CDR3nt: TGTGCCAGCTCACCGGGTGGATTTAGCAATCAGCCCCAGCATTTT
j_gene: TRBJ1-3; v_gene: TRBV7-2; abundance: NA; d_gene: NA; len: 16; CDR3aa: CASSLPPANSGNTIYF; CDR3nt: TGTGCCAGCAGCTTACCCCCTGCCAACTCTGGAAACACCATATATTTT
j_gene: TRBJ2-7; v_gene: TRBV5-1; abundance: NA; d_gene: NA; len: 15; CDR3aa: CASSLRTGSKNEQYF; CDR3nt: TGCGCCAGCAGCTTGCGTACAGGGAGTAAAAACGAGCAGTACTTC
j_gene: TRBJ2-3; v_gene: TRBV5-1; abundance: NA; d_gene: NA; len: 14; CDR3aa: CASSLGGPADTQYF; CDR3nt: TGCGCCAGCAGCTTAGGAGGGCCAGCAGATACGCAGTATTTT
j_gene: TRBJ1-5; v_gene: TRBV19; abundance: NA; d_gene: NA; len: 13; CDR3aa: CASSTSVNQPQHF; CDR3nt: TGTGCCAGTAGTACCAGCGTCAATCAGCCCCAGCATTTT
j_gene: TRBJ1-1; v_gene: TRBV20-1; abundance: once; d_gene: NA; len: 10; CDR3aa: CSAAQFEAFF; CDR3nt: TGCAGTGCCGCCCAGTTTGAAGCTTTCTTT
j_gene: TRBJ1-2; v_gene: TRBV4-1; abundance: NA; d_gene: TRBD1; len: 13; CDR3aa: CASSQDDRAGYTF; CDR3nt: TGCGCCAGCAGCCAAGACGACAGGGCCGGCTACACCTTC
j_gene: TRBJ2-2; v_gene: TRBV30; abundance: few; d_gene: TRBD1; len: 15; CDR3aa: CAWSSGTGYTGELFF; CDR3nt: TGTGCCTGGAGTTCCGGGACAGGTTACACCGGGGAGCTGTTTTTT
j_gene: TRBJ2-5; v_gene: TRBV2; abundance: NA; d_gene: NA; len: 11; CDR3aa: CASKLEETQYF; CDR3nt: TGTGCCAGCAAGTTGGAAGAGACCCAGTACTTC
j_gene: TRBJ2-1; v_gene: TRBV11-2; abundance: NA; d_gene: NA; len: 15; CDR3aa: CASSGRFSSYNEQFF; CDR3nt: TGTGCCAGCAGCGGACGGTTTAGCTCCTACAATGAGCAGTTCTTC
j_gene: TRBJ2-5; v_gene: TRBV7-9; abundance: NA; d_gene: NA; len: 13; CDR3aa: CASSLAEGTPQYF; CDR3nt: TGTGCCAGCAGCTTAGCAGAAGGGACACCCCAGTACTTC
j_gene: TRBJ2-7; v_gene: TRBV5-1; abundance: NA; d_gene: TRBD2; len: 13; CDR3aa: CASRGGSGAEQYF; CDR3nt: TGCGCCAGCAGGGGCGGGAGCGGAGCGGAGCAGTACTTC
j_gene: TRBJ1-3; v_gene: TRBV10-3; abundance: NA; d_gene: NA; len: 16; CDR3aa: CAISDGQLTSGNTIYF; CDR3nt: TGTGCCATCAGTGACGGACAGCTAACTTCTGGAAACACCATATATTTT
j_gene: TRBJ1-5; v_gene: TRBV28; abundance: NA; d_gene: NA; len: 14; CDR3aa: CASSLRAGDQPQHF; CDR3nt: TGTGCCAGCAGTTTAAGGGCAGGGGATCAGCCCCAGCATTTT
j_gene: TRBJ1-4; v_gene: TRBV9; abundance: NA; d_gene: NA; len: 16; CDR3aa: CASSVAGSATNEKLFF; CDR3nt: TGTGCCAGCAGCGTAGCGGGGTCCGCAACTAATGAAAAACTGTTTTTT
j_gene: TRBJ2-1; v_gene: TRBV7-3; abundance: NA; d_gene: TRBD2; len: 15; CDR3aa: CASRLAGGANNEQFF; CDR3nt: TGTGCCAGCAGATTGGCCGGGGGGGCCAACAATGAGCAGTTCTTC
j_gene: TRBJ1-3; v_gene: TRBV30; abundance: NA; d_gene: NA; len: 14; CDR3aa: CAWRIPGAGNTIYF; CDR3nt: TGTGCCTGGAGGATCCCAGGGGCAGGAAACACCATATATTTT
j_gene: TRBJ2-7; v_gene: TRBV7-2; abundance: once; d_gene: TRBD2; len: 14; CDR3aa: CASSSSGGPYEQYF; CDR3nt: TGTGCCAGCAGCTCTAGCGGGGGACCCTACGAGCAGTACTTC
j_gene: TRBJ2-5; v_gene: TRBV5-5; abundance: NA; d_gene: TRBD2; len: 14; CDR3aa: CASSLVTSGETQYF; CDR3nt: TGTGCCAGCAGCTTGGTGACTAGCGGAGAGACCCAGTACTTC
j_gene: TRBJ1-4; v_gene: TRBV28; abundance: NA; d_gene: NA; len: 14; CDR3aa: CASSLWQQGEKLFF; CDR3nt: TGTGCCAGCAGTTTATGGCAGCAGGGAGAAAAACTGTTTTTT
j_gene: TRBJ1-1; v_gene: TRBV5-6; abundance: NA; d_gene: NA; len: 16; CDR3aa: CASSLVVGARDTEAFF; CDR3nt: TGTGCCAGCAGCTTGGTGGTGGGGGCGCGGGACACTGAAGCTTTCTTT
j_gene: TRBJ1-5; v_gene: TRBV28; abundance: NA; d_gene: NA; len: 13; CDR3aa: CASAPGRIQPQHF; CDR3nt: TGTGCCAGCGCTCCAGGACGAATTCAGCCCCAGCATTTT
j_gene: TRBJ2-7; v_gene: TRBV4-2; abundance: NA; d_gene: TRBD2; len: 15; CDR3aa: CASSPLAGASYEQYF; CDR3nt: TGTGCCAGCAGCCCTCTAGCGGGGGCGAGCTACGAGCAGTACTTC
j_gene: TRBJ1-1; v_gene: TRBV7-2; abundance: NA; d_gene: NA; len: 14; CDR3aa: CASSLGQGNTEAFF; CDR3nt: TGTGCCAGCAGCTTAGGTCAGGGGAACACTGAAGCTTTCTTT
j_gene: TRBJ2-7; v_gene: TRBV6-1; abundance: NA; d_gene: TRBD1; len: 14; CDR3aa: CASSAYRGTYEQYF; CDR3nt: TGTGCCAGCAGTGCCTACAGGGGTACCTACGAGCAGTACTTC
j_gene: TRBJ2-1; v_gene: TRBV18; abundance: NA; d_gene: NA; len: 17; CDR3aa: CASSQGQPAIDHNEQFF; CDR3nt: TGTGCCAGCTCACAAGGACAGCCCGCGATCGATCATAATGAGCAGTTCTTC
j_gene: TRBJ1-2; v_gene: TRBV12-5; abundance: NA; d_gene: NA; len: 13; CDR3aa: CASGLGRHYGYTF; CDR3nt: TGTGCTAGTGGTTTGGGACGGCACTATGGCTACACCTTC
j_gene: TRBJ2-7; v_gene: TRBV18; abundance: NA; d_gene: TRBD1; len: 14; CDR3aa: CASSPMGQGVEQYF; CDR3nt: TGTGCCAGCTCACCGATGGGACAGGGCGTCGAGCAGTACTTC
j_gene: TRBJ2-3; v_gene: TRBV2; abundance: NA; d_gene: NA; len: 13; CDR3aa: CASRLTGPDTQYF; CDR3nt: TGTGCCAGCAGGCTCACAGGGCCCGATACGCAGTATTTT
j_gene: TRBJ1-1; v_gene: TRBV2; abundance: NA; d_gene: NA; len: 14; CDR3aa: CASTQGGGQTEAFF; CDR3nt: TGTGCCAGCACCCAAGGAGGAGGACAGACTGAAGCTTTCTTT
j_gene: TRBJ1-2; v_gene: TRBV10-3; abundance: NA; d_gene: NA; len: 12; CDR3aa: CAISPDGYGYTF; CDR3nt: TGTGCCATCAGCCCCGACGGCTATGGCTACACCTTC
j_gene: TRBJ1-2; v_gene: TRBV6-5; abundance: NA; d_gene: NA; len: 13; CDR3aa: CASSFPNRGGYTF; CDR3nt: TGTGCCAGCAGTTTCCCGAACCGGGGCGGCTACACCTTC
j_gene: TRBJ2-5; v_gene: TRBV10-3; abundance: NA; d_gene: TRBD1; len: 13; CDR3aa: CAARTGQEETQYF; CDR3nt: TGTGCCGCCAGGACAGGGCAGGAGGAGACCCAGTACTTC
j_gene: TRBJ2-5; v_gene: TRBV10-3; abundance: NA; d_gene: NA; len: 15; CDR3aa: CAISDPITRVETQYF; CDR3nt: TGTGCCATCAGTGATCCGATAACCAGGGTGGAGACCCAGTACTTC
j_gene: TRBJ1-1; v_gene: TRBV30; abundance: NA; d_gene: NA; len: 12; CDR3aa: CAWSGGGTEAFF; CDR3nt: TGTGCCTGGAGTGGAGGGGGGACTGAAGCTTTCTTT
j_gene: TRBJ2-3; v_gene: TRBV14; abundance: few; d_gene: TRBD1; len: 14; CDR3aa: CASSRDRASDTQYF; CDR3nt: TGTGCCAGCAGTCGTGACAGGGCCTCAGATACGCAGTATTTT